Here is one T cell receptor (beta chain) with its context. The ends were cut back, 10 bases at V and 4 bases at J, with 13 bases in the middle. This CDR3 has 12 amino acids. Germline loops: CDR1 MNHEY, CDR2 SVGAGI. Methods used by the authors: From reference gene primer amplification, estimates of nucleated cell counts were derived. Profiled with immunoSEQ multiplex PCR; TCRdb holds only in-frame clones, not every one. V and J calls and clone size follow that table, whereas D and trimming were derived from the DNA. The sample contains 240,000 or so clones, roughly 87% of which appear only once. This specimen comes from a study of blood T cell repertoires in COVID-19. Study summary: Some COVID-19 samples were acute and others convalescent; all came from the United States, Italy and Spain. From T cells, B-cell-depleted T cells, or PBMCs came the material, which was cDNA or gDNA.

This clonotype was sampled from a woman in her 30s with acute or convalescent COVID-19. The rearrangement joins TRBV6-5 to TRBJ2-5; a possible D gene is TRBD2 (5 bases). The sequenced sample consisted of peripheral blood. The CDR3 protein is CATGWVGETQYF. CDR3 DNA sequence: TGTGCCACGGGGTGGGTGGGAGAGACCCAGTACTTC.